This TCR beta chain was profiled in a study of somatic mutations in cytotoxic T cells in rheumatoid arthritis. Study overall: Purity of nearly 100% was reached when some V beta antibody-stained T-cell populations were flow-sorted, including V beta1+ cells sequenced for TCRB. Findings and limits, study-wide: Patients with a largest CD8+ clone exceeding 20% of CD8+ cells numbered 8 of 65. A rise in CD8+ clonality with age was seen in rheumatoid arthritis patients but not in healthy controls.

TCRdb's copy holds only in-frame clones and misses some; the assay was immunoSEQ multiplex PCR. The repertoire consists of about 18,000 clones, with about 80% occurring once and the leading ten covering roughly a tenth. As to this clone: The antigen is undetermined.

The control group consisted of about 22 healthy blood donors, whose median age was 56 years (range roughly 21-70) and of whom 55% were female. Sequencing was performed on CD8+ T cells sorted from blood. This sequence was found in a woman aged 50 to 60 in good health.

The CDR3 sequence is CASSFGQLGYEQYF. The CDR3 bases are TGTGCCAGCAGTTTCGGGCAGTTGGGCTACGAGCAGTACTTC. This sequence joins TRBV27 and TRBJ2-7; D gene ambiguous. Germline V lookup: CDR1 MNHEY, CDR2 SMNVEV (reference sequence). V was cut by 3 bases and J by 3 bases, with 12 bases left in between. This CDR3 is built from 14 residues.